This T cell receptor beta chain was captured by sequencing in a study of T cells after yellow fever vaccination. Study findings and constraints: The bulk population could contribute abundant contaminating clonotypes to FACS-sorted repertoires.

This clonotype was detected a few times. Its matching antigen is unknown. TCRdb re-called the 5' RACE reads with MiXCR, one entry per CDR3 protein. The sample yields 200,000 to 250,000 distinct CDR3 sequences, less than 9% seen once. The CDR3 totals 13 residues. Trimming pared 5 bases from V and 4 bases from J, leaving 10 bases between. CDR1 and CDR2 (germline): MNHEY, SMNVEV (reference sequence). The rearrangement links TRBV27 to TRBJ2-3; D possibly corresponds to TRBD1 (5 bases). The sample in question was CD4+ T cells sorted from PBMCs, obtained 15 days after the yellow fever booster vaccination. The clonotype originates from a man aged 25 to 40 who received the YFV17D yellow fever vaccine. CDR3 protein: CASSLDSPDTQYF. CDR3 sequence (DNA): TGTGCCAGCAGTCTCGACAGCCCAGATACGCAGTATTTT.